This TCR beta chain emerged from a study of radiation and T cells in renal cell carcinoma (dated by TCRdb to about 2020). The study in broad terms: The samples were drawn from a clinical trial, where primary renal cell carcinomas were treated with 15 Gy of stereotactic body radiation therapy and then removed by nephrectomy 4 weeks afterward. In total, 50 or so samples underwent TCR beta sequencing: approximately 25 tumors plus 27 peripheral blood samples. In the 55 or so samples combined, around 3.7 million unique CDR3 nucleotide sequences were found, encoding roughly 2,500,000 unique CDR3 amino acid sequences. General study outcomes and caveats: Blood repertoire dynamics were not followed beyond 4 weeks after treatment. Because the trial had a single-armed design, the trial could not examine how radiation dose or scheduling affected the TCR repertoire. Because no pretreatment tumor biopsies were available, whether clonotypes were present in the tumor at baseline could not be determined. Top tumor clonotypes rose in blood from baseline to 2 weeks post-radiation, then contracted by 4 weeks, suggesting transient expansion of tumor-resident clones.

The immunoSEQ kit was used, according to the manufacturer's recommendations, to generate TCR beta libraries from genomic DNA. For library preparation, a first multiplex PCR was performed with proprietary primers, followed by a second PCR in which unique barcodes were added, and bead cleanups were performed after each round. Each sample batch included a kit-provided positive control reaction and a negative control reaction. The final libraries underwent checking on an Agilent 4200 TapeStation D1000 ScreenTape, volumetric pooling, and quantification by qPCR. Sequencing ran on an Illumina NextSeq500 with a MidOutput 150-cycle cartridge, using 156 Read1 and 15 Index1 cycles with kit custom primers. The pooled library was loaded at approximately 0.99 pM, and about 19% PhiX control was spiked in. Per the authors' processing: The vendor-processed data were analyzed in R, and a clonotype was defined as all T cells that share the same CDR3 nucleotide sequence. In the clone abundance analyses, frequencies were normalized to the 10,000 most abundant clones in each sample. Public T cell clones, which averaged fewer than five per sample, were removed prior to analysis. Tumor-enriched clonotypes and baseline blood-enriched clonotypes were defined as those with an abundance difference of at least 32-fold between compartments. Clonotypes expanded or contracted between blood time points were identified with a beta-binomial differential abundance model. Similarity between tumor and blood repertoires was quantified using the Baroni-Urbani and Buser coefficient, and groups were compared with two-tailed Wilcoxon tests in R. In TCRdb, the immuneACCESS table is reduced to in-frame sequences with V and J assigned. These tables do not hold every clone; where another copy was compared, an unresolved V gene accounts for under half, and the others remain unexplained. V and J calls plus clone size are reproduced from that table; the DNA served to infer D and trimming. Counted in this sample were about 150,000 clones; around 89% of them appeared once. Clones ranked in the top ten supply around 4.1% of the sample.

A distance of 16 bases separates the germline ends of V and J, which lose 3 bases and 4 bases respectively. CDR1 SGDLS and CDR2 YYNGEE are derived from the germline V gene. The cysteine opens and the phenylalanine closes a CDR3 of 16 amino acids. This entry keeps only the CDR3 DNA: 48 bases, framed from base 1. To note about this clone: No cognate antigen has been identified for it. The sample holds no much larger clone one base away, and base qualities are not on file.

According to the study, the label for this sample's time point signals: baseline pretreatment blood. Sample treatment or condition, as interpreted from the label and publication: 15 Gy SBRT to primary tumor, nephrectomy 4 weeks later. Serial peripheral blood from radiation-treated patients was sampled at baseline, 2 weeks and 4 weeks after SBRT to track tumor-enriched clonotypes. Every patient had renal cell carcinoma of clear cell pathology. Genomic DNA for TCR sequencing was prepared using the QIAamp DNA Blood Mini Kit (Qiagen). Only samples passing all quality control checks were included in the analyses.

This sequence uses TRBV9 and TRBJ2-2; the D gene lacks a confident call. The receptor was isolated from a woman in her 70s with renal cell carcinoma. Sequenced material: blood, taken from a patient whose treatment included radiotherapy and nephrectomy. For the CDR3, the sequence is CASSAILESSTGELFF. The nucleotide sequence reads TGTGCCAGCAGCGCAATTCTAGAGAGCTCCACCGGGGAGCTGTTTTTT.